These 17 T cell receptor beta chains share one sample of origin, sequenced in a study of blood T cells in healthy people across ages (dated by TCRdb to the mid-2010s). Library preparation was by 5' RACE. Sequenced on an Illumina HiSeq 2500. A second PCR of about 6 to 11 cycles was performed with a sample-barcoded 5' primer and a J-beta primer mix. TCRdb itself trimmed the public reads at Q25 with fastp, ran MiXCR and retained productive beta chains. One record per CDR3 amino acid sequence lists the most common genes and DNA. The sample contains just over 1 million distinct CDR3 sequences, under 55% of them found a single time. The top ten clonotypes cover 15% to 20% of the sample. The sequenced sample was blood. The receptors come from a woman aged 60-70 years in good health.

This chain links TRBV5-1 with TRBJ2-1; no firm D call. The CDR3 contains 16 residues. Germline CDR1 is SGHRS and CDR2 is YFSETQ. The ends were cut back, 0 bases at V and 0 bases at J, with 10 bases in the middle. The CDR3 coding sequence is TGCGCCAGCAGCTTGGCGGCTAGGAGCTCCTACAATGAGCAGTTCTTC. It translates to CASSLAARSSYNEQFF.

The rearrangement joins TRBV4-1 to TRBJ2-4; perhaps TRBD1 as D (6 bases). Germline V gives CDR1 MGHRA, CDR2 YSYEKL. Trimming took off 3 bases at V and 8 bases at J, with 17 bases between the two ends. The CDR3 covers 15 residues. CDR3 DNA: TGCGCCAGCAGCCATCAGGGGCGAGGAGGAGACATTCAGTACTTC. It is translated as CASSHQGRGGDIQYF.

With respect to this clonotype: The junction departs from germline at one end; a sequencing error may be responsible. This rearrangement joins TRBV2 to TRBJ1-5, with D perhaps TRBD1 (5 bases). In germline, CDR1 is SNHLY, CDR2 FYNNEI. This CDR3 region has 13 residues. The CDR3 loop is CASTLTRAQLQHF. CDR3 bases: TGTGCCAGCACTCTGACCAGGGCTCAGCTCCAGCATTTT.

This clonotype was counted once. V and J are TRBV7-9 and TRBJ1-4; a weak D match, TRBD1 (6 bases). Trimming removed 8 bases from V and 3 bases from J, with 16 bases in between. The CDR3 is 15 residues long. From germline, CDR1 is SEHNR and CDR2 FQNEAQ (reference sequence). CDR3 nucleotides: TGTGCCAGCGGCTCTCAGGGGCAGGCTAATGAAAAACTGTTTTTT. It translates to CASGSQGQANEKLFF.

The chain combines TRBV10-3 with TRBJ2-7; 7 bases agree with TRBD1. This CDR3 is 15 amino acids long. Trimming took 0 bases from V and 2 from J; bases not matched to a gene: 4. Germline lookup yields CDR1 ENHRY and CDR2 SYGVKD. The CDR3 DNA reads TGTGCCATCAGTGAGTCGGGACAGCTAGCCTACGAGCAGTACTTC. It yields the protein CAISESGQLAYEQYF.

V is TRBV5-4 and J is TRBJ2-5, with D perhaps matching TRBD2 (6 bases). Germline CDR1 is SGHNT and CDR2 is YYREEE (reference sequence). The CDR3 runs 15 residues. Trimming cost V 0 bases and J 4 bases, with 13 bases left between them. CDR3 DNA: TGTGCCAGCAGCTTGGCCCAACCGGGAGTAGAGACCCAGTACTTC. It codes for CASSLAQPGVETQYF.

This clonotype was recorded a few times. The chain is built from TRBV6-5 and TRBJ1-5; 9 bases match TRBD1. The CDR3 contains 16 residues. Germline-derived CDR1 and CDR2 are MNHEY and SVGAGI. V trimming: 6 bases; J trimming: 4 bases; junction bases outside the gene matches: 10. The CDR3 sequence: CASRRTGGTGNQPQHF. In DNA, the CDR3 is TGTGCCAGCAGGCGCACAGGGGGCACCGGGAATCAGCCCCAGCATTTT.

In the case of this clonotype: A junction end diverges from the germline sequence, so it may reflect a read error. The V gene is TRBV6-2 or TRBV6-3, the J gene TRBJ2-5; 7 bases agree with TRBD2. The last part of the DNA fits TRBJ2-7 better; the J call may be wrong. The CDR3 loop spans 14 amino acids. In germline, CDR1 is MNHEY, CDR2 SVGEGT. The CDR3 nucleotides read TGTGCCAGCAGACCCAGCGGGATTTCCTGCGAGCAGTACTTC. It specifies CASRPSGISCEQYF.

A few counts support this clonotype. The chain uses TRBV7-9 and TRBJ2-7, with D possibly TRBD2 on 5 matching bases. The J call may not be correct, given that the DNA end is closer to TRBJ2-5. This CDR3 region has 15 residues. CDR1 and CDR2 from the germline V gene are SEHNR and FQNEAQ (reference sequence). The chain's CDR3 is CASSRSGSGRETQYF. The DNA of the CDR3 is TGTGCCAGCAGCCGCTCGGGGTCTGGGCGGGAGACCCAGTACTTC.

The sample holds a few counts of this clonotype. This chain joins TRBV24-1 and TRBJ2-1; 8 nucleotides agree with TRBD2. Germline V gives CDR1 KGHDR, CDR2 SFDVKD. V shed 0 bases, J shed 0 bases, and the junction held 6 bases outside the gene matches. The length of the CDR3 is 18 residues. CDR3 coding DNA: TGTGCCACCAGTGATTTGGGACTAGCCGAAAGCTCCTACAATGAGCAGTTCTTC. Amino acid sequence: CATSDLGLAESSYNEQFF.

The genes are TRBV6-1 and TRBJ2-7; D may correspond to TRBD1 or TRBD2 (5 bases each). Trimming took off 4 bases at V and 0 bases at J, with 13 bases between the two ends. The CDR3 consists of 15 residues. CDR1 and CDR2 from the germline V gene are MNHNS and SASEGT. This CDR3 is CASSVRGISSYEQYF. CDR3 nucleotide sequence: TGTGCCAGCAGTGTCCGGGGCATTTCCTCCTACGAGCAGTACTTC.

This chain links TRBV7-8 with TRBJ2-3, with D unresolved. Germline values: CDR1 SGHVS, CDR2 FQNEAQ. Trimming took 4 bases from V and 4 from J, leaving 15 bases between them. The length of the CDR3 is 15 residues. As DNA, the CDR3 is TGTGCCAGCAGCTCTGACCTTCGCCGGGCAGATACGCAGTATTTT. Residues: CASSSDLRRADTQYF.

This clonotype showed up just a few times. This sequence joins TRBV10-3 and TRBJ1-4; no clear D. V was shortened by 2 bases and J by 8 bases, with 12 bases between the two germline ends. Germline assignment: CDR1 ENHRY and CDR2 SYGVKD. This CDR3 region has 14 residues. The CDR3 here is CAISEGQVGEKLFF. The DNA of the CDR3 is TGTGCCATCAGTGAGGGGCAGGTGGGAGAAAAACTGTTTTTT.

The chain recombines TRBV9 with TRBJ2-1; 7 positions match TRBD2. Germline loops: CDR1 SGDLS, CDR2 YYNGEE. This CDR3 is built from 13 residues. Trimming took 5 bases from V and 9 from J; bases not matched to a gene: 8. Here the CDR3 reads CASSLADEGEQFF. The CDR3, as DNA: TGTGCCAGCAGTCTAGCGGACGAGGGTGAGCAGTTCTTC.

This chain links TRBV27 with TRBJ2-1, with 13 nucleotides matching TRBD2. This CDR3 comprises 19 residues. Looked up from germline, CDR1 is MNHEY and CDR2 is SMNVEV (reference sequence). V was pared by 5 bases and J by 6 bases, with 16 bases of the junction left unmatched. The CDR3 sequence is CASSKQPTATSGRANEQFF. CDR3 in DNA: TGTGCCAGCAGTAAGCAACCGACAGCTACTAGCGGGAGGGCCAATGAGCAGTTCTTC.

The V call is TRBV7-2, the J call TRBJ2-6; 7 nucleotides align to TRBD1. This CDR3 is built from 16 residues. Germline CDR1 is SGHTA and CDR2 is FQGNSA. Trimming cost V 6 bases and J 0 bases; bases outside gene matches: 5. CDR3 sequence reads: CASSYRGASGANVLTF. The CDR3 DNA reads TGTGCCAGCAGTTACAGGGGAGCCTCTGGGGCCAACGTCCTGACTTTC.

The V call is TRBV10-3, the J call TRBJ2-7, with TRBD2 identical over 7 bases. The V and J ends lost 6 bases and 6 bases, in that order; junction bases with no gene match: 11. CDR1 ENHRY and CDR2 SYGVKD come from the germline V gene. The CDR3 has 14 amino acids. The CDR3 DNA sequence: TGTGCCATCAGCTGGACTAGGGGAGACTCCGAGCAGTACTTC. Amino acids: CAISWTRGDSEQYF.